Listed below are T cell receptor beta chains from one sample, sequenced in a study of response to subunit inactivated influenza vaccine. TCRdb called the RT-PCR reads again in MiXCR, with one record for every CDR3 protein. The repertoire holds under 850,000 distinct CDR3 sequences, with roughly 18% as singletons. The sequencing used PBMCs from blood, collected roughly 5 days after vaccination. Every receptor here comes from a man between 45 and 60 years old who received an inactivated influenza vaccine. The CDR3 runs from the conserved cysteine through the conserved F or W. A D gene is named only where the DNA matches it firmly. Only part of the rows carry a size: once, few, many, or a class if the clone is expanded.

TRBJ1-2,TRBV28,few,NA,TGTGCCAGCAGTGGTAGGGGGGTGTATGGCTACACCTTC,CASSGRGVYGYTF
TRBJ2-4,TRBV7-2,NA,TRBD2,TGTGCCAGCAGCTCTGGGGGAGGGAACATTCAGTACTTC,CASSSGGGNIQYF
TRBJ2-3,TRBV7-2,few,NA,TGTGCCAGCAGCTCTCCTAGTTTCCGCACAGATACGCAGTATTTT,CASSSPSFRTDTQYF
TRBJ1-3,TRBV4-2,few,NA,TGTGCCAGCAGCCCTTATCAGGGAATGGTCTCTGGAAACACCATATATTTT,CASSPYQGMVSGNTIYF
TRBJ2-1,TRBV29-1,NA,NA,TGCAGCGTTGAAGATCCCTACAGTTTGAATGAGCAGTTCTTC,CSVEDPYSLNEQFF
TRBJ1-5,TRBV6-1,NA,TRBD1,TGTGCCAGCAGCTCCATAACGGGACAGGGTTACAATCAGCCCCAGCATTTT,CASSSITGQGYNQPQHF
TRBJ2-7,TRBV7-4,NA,TRBD1,TGTGCCAGCAGCAGACACCGGGACAGGGGCCACGAGCAGTACTTC,CASSRHRDRGHEQYF
TRBJ2-7,TRBV6-1,few,TRBD2,TGTGCCAGCAGACCGACATTAGCGGGCGTAAACTCCTACGAGCAGTACTTC,CASRPTLAGVNSYEQYF
TRBJ2-7,TRBV2,few,TRBD1,TGTGCCAGCAGAAGGACAGGGGTAGTGTACGAGCAGTACTTC,CASRRTGVVYEQYF
TRBJ2-5,TRBV29-1,NA,TRBD1,TGCAGCGTTGAATTCGGGACAGGGTTGGAGACCCAGTACTTC,CSVEFGTGLETQYF
TRBJ2-1,TRBV29-1,few,NA,TGCAGCGTTAACGGAATACCTGATTACAATGAGCAGTTCTTC,CSVNGIPDYNEQFF
TRBJ1-3,TRBV12-3/TRBV12-4,few,NA,TGTGCCAGCATCATAGCCCGCTCTGGAAACACCATATATTTT,CASIIARSGNTIYF
TRBJ2-1,TRBV20-1,few,NA,TGCAGTGCCAATGAGCAGTTCTTC,CSANEQFF
TRBJ2-7,TRBV5-6,few,NA,TGTGCCAGCAGCCTACTGGGGGATCGATACGAGCAGTACTTC,CASSLLGDRYEQYF
TRBJ2-2,TRBV6-1,few,NA,TGTGCCAGCAGCTTTACGCCTAGCGATCACACCGGGGAGCTGTTTTTT,CASSFTPSDHTGELFF
TRBJ2-5,TRBV7-6,NA,TRBD2,TGTGCCAGCCGTGAGACTAGCGGGGGTTATCAAGAGACCCAGTACTTC,CASRETSGGYQETQYF
TRBJ1-3,TRBV5-6,NA,TRBD1,TGTGCCAGCAGCTACCAGGGGGACTTTGGAAACACCATATATTTT,CASSYQGDFGNTIYF
TRBJ1-1,TRBV9,NA,NA,TGTGCCAGCAGCGTAGGGGGACAACAGAACACTGAAGCTTTCTTT,CASSVGGQQNTEAFF
TRBJ2-7,TRBV12-3/TRBV12-4,many,NA,TGTGCCAGCAGTTTTGACAGGTTCCACGAGCAGTACTTC,CASSFDRFHEQYF
TRBJ1-4,TRBV10-3,few,TRBD1,TGTGCCATCAGTGAGTCCAGGACAGGGTTGGACGAAAAACTGTTTTTT,CAISESRTGLDEKLFF
TRBJ2-7,TRBV20-1,NA,TRBD1,TGCAGTGCTAGAGATCGAAGGACAGGGGGCGACGAGCAGTACTTC,CSARDRRTGGDEQYF
TRBJ2-5,TRBV27,few,NA,TGTGCCAGCAGTTGGACGGGGGAGACCCAGTACTTC,CASSWTGETQYF
TRBJ2-5,TRBV15,few,NA,TGTGCCACCAGCAGTACGCACCGCAAATCACAATGGACCCAGTACTTC,CATSSTHRKSQWTQYF
TRBJ2-2,TRBV12-3/TRBV12-4,few,NA,TGTGCCAGCAGTCGACGGGCCGACACCGGGGAGCTGTTTTTT,CASSRRADTGELFF
TRBJ2-3,TRBV6-1,few,TRBD2,TGTGCCAGCAGTGGACTAGCGCCAGATACGCAGTATTTT,CASSGLAPDTQYF
TRBJ2-1,TRBV6-6,few,NA,TGTGCCAGCAGGGGGGAAACGGACAATGAGCAGTTCTTC,CASRGETDNEQFF
TRBJ2-3,TRBV30,few,TRBD1,TGTGCCTGGAACGAGGGACAGGGAAGGAGTACGCAGTATTTT,CAWNEGQGRSTQYF
TRBJ2-5,TRBV29-1,many,NA,TGCAGCGTTGACCCAAGCCAAGAGACCCAGTACTTC,CSVDPSQETQYF
TRBJ2-2,TRBV6-1,NA,TRBD2,TGTGCCAGTAAGCGGGAGGAGAACACCGGGGAGCTGTTTTTT,CASKREENTGELFF
TRBJ2-3,TRBV20-1,NA,NA,TGCAGTGCTAGAGTTGTACGGGGGAGCACAGATACGCAGTATTTT,CSARVVRGSTDTQYF
TRBJ2-3,TRBV7-2,many,NA,TGTGCCAGCAGCCAACTGCTGGATATCTACACAGATACGCAGTATTTT,CASSQLLDIYTDTQYF
TRBJ2-1,TRBV4-1,many,TRBD2,TGCGCCAGCAGCGCGGGACTAGCGGGCGAGAACGCCTACAATGAGCAGTTCTTC,CASSAGLAGENAYNEQFF
TRBJ2-1,TRBV5-1,NA,NA,TGCGCCAGCAGCGGAGGAGGGCCGGATGAGCAGTTCTTC,CASSGGGPDEQFF
TRBJ2-7,TRBV4-3,few,TRBD2,TGCGCCAGCAGCCTGAAAACTAGCGGGAGGACCTACGAGCAGTACTTC,CASSLKTSGRTYEQYF
TRBJ1-2,TRBV7-2,NA,NA,TGTGCCAGCAGCTCATCGACAGAAAACTATGGCTACACCTTC,CASSSSTENYGYTF
TRBJ1-2,TRBV20-1,many,TRBD1,TGCAGTGCTAGACCTAGGGACAGGGGCGCGAGTGGCTACACCTTC,CSARPRDRGASGYTF
TRBJ2-3,TRBV20-1,many,NA,TGCAGTGCTTCCCGGGGCCTAGCTAGCACAGATACGCAGTATTTT,CSASRGLASTDTQYF
TRBJ1-1,TRBV7-2,few,NA,TGTGCCAGCAGAAGGGACCCGAACACTGAAGCTTTCTTT,CASRRDPNTEAFF
TRBJ2-1,TRBV3-1,NA,TRBD2,TGTGCCAGCAGCCAGGAAATCCTAGCGGGGTACAATGAGCAGTTCTTC,CASSQEILAGYNEQFF
TRBJ2-1,TRBV20-1,few,TRBD2,TGCAGTGCCCTAGGACTAGCGGGAGTTGAGCAGTTCTTC,CSALGLAGVEQFF
TRBJ2-1,TRBV3-1,few,NA,TGTGCCAGCAGCCAAGTTAGTTCCCATGAGCAGTTCTTC,CASSQVSSHEQFF
TRBJ2-7,TRBV6-1,few,NA,TGTGCCAGCAGCCAAACGGGACCGACCTACGAGCAGTACTTC,CASSQTGPTYEQYF
TRBJ2-1,TRBV20-1,few,NA,TGCAGTGCTAATGGAGGGAAGACTAACAATGAGCAGTTCTTC,CSANGGKTNNEQFF
TRBJ2-7,TRBV2,few,NA,TGTGCCAGTTCCCAACAGGGTGCCAACGAGCAGTACTTC,CASSQQGANEQYF
TRBJ2-1,TRBV13,NA,NA,TGTGCCAGCAGCCCGGGGAGCGACTACTCCTACAATGAGCAGTTCTTC,CASSPGSDYSYNEQFF
TRBJ2-4,TRBV11-2,NA,NA,TGTGCCAGCAGCTTAGTAAGGCACAAGGTCACCGGCAAAAACATTCAGTACTTC,CASSLVRHKVTGKNIQYF
TRBJ2-1,TRBV10-3,few,NA,TGTGCCACCAACCGAGACAATGAGCAGTTCTTC,CATNRDNEQFF
TRBJ1-6,TRBV3-1,once,TRBD1,TGTGCCAGCAGCGTGGGACAGGGAGTAGGTTCACCCCTCCACTTT,CASSVGQGVGSPLHF
TRBJ2-3,TRBV29-1,NA,TRBD1,TGCAGCGTTGCGAGGGGGCTCGCCACAGATACGCAGTATTTT,CSVARGLATDTQYF
TRBJ2-5,TRBV7-9,NA,NA,TGTGCCAGCAGCTTAGGGTCCAGGATGGAGACCCAGTACTTC,CASSLGSRMETQYF
TRBJ1-2,TRBV5-5,NA,NA,TGTGCCAGCAGCCCAGAGAGAAATGGCTACACCTTC,CASSPERNGYTF
TRBJ2-1,TRBV12-3/TRBV12-4,few,TRBD1,TGTGCCAGCAGGCCTGGACAGGGCTGGGATGAGCAGTTCTTC,CASRPGQGWDEQFF
TRBJ1-1,TRBV20-1,NA,TRBD1,TGCAGTGCTAGAGGTCGGGACAGACAAAACACTGAAGCTTTCTTT,CSARGRDRQNTEAFF